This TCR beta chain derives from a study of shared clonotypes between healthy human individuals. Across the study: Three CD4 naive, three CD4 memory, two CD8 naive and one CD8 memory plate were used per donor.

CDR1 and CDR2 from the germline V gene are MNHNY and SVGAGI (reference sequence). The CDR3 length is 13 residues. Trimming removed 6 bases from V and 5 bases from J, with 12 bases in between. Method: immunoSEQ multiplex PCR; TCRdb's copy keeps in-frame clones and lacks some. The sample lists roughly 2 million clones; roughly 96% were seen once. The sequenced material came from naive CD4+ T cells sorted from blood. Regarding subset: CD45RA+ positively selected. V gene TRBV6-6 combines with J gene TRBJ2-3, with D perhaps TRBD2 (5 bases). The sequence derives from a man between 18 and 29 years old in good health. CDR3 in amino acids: CASSLLRGDTQYF. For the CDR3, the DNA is TGTGCCAGCAGCCTGTTACGGGGAGATACGCAGTATTTT.